This TCR beta chain derives from a study of cytomegalovirus exposure and HLA in healthy donors. Study results and limitations: V- and J-gene trimming of TCR beta was linked (in a later analysis) to a missense DCLRE1C variant. Sequencing depth roughly uniform across donors was assumed in presence/absence analyses. Prediction of most subjects' HLA-A and HLA-B alleles by TCR beta sequences was reportedly accurate.

Points on this clone: The target antigen is unknown.

The PCR employed 60 Vbeta primers together with 13 Jbeta primers. This table comes from immunoSEQ multiplex PCR, and its TCRdb copy is limited to in-frame clones, with some not included. The table includes some 160,000 clones, approximately 68% detected once. Trimming removed 2 bases at V and 9 bases at J, with 16 bases between. The CDR3 spans 14 residues. The V gene's germline CDR1 is MNHEY and CDR2 SMNVEV (reference sequence). Sequencing used PBMCs. The chain carries TRBV27 and TRBJ1-2, with D possibly matching TRBD1 (5 bases). The clonotype comes from a man aged 35-49 years in good health and CMV-seronegative. CDR3 DNA sequence: TGTGCCAGCAGTTTAATGGCGGGGCCGCTGCGCTACACCTTC. Encoded protein: CASSLMAGPLRYTF.